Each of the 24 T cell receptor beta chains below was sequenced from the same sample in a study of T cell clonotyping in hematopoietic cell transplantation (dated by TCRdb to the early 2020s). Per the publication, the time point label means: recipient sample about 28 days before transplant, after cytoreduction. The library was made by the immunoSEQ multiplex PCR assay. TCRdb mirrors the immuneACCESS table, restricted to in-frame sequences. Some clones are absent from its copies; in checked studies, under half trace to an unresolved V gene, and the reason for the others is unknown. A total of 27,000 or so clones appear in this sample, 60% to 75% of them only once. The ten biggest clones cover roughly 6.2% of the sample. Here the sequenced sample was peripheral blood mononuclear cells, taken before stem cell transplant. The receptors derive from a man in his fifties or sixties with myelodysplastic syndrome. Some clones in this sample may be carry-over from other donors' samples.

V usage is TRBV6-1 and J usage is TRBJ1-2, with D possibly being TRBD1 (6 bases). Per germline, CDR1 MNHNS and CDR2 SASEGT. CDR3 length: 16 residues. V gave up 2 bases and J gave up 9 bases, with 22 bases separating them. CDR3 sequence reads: CASSEKERGPIGSYTF. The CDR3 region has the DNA TGTGCCAGCAGTGAAAAGGAACGGGGGCCTATAGGTAGCTACACCTTC.

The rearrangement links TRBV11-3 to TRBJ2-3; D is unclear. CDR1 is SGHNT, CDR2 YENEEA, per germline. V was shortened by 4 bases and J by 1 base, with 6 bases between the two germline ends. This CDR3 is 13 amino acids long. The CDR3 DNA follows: TGTGCCAGCAGCTATGGGGGCACAGATACGCAGTATTTT. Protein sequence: CASSYGGTDTQYF. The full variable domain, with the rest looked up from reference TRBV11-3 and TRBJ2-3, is EAGVVQSPRYKIIEKKQPVAFWCNPISGHNTLYWYLQNLGQGPELLIRYENEEAVDDSQLPKDRFSAERLKGVDSTLKIQPAELGDSAVYLCASSYGGTDTQYFGPGTRLTVL.

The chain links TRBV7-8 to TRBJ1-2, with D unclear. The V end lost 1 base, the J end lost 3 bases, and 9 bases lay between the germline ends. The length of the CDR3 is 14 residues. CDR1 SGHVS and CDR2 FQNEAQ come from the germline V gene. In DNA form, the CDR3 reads TGTGCCAGCAGCTTAGATCTGGGATACTATGGCTACACCTTC. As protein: CASSLDLGYYGYTF.

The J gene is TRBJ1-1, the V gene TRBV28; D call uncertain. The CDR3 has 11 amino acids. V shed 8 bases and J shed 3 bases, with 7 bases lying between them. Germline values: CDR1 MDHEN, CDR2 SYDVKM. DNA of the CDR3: TGTGCCAGCGGCACGTACACTGAAGCTTTCTTT. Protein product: CASGTYTEAFF.

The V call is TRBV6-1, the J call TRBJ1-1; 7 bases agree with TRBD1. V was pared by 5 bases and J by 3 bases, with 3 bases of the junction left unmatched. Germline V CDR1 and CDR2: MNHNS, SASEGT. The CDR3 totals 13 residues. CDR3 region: CASSQQGHTEAFF. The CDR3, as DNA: TGTGCCAGCAGTCAACAGGGGCACACTGAAGCTTTCTTT.

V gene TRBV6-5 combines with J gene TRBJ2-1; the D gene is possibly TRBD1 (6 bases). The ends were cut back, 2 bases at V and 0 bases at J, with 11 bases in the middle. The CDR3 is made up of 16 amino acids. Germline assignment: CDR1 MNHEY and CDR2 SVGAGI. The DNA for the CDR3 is TGTGCCAGCAGTTACCTACAGGGTCACTCCTACAATGAGCAGTTCTTC. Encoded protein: CASSYLQGHSYNEQFF.

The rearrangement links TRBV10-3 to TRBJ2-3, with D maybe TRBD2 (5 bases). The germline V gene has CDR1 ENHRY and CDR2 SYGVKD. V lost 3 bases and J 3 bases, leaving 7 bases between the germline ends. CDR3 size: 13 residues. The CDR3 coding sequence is TGTGCCATCAGTGAAGAGGGTACAGATACGCAGTATTTT. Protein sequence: CAISEEGTDTQYF.

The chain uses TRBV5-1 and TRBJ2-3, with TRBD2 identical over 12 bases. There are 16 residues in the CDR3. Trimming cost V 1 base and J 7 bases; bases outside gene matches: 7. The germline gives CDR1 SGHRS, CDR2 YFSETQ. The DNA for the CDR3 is TGCGCCAGCAGCTTGACGGGGACTAGCGGGTATAATACGCAGTATTTT. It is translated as CASSLTGTSGYNTQYF. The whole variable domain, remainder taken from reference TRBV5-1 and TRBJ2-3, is KAGVTQTPRYLIKTRGQQVTLSCSPISGHRSVSWYQQTPGQGLQFLFEYFSETQRNKGNFPGRFSGRQFSNSRSEMNVSTLELGDSALYLCASSLTGTSGYNTQYFGPGTRLTVL.

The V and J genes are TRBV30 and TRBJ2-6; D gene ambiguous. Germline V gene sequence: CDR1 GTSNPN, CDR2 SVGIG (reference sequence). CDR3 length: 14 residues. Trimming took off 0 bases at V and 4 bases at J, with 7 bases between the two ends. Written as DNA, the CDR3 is TGTGCCTGGAGTGTCAGGAGAGGGGCCAACGTCCTGACTTTC. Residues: CAWSVRRGANVLTF.

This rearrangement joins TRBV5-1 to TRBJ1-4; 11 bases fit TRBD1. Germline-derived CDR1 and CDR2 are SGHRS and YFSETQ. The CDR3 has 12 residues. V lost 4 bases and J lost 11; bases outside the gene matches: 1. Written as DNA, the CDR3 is TGCGCCAGCAGCGGGACAGGGGGGAAACTGTTTTTT. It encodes CASSGTGGKLFF.

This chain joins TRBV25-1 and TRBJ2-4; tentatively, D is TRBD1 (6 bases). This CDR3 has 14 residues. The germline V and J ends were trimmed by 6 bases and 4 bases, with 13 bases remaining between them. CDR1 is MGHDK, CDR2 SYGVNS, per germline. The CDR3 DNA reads TGTGCCAGCAGCCAGACAGGAGTTAAAAACATTCAGTACTTC. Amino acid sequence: CASSQTGVKNIQYF.

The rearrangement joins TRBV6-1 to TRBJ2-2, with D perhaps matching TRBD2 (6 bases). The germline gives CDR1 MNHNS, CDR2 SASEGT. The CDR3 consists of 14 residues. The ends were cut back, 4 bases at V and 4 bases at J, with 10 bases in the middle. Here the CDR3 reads CASSVQGGTGELFF. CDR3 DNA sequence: TGTGCCAGCAGTGTGCAGGGAGGCACCGGGGAGCTGTTTTTT.

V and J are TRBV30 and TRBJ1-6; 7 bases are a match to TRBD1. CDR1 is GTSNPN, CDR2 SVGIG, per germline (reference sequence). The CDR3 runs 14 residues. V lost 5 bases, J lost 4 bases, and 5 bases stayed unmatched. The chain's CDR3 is CAWDRAIYNSPLHF. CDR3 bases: TGTGCCTGGGACAGGGCAATTTATAATTCACCCCTCCACTTT.

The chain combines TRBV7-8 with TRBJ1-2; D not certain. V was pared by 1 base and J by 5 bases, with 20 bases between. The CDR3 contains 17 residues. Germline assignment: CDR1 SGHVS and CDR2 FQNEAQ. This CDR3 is CASSLGRVGGVWYGYTF. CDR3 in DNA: TGTGCCAGCAGCTTAGGACGGGTTGGCGGAGTCTGGTATGGCTACACCTTC. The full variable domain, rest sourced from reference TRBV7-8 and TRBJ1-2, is GAGVSQSPRYKVAKRGQDVALRCDPISGHVSLFWYQQALGQGPEFLTYFQNEAQLDKSGLPSDRFFAERPEGSVSTLKIQRTQQEDSAVYLCASSLGRVGGVWYGYTFGSGTRLTVV.

This CDR3 is CASSYDGLRGFF. The CDR3 DNA follows: TGTGCCAGCAGTTACGACGGGCTGCGTGGGTTCTTC. This chain joins TRBV6-6 and TRBJ2-1, with D unresolved. The CDR3 is 12 amino acids. Germline CDR1 and CDR2: MNHNY and SVGAGI (reference sequence). Trimming stripped 2 bases from V and 15 bases from J, with 14 bases between.

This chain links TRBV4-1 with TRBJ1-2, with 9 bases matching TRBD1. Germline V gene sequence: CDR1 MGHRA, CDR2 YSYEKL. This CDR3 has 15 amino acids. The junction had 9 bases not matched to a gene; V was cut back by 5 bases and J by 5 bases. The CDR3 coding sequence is TGCGCCAGCAGCGTAGACCGGGACAGGGAGTATGGCTACACCTTC. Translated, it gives CASSVDRDREYGYTF.

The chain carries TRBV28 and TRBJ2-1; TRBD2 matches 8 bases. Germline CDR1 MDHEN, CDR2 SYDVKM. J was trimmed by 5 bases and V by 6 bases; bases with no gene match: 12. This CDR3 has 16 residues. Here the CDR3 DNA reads TGTGCCAGCAGCTCGGCGGGGGGCCAAAGGGACAATGAGCAGTTCTTC. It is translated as CASSSAGGQRDNEQFF.

This CDR3 is CSATRREPTNTEAFF. CDR3 nucleotide sequence: TGCAGCGCCACCCGGCGGGAGCCCACGAACACTGAAGCTTTCTTT. The rearrangement links TRBV29-1 to TRBJ1-1; D is undetermined. Trimming cost V 7 bases and J 1 base, with 19 bases left between them. The CDR3 covers 15 residues. Per germline, CDR1 SQVTM and CDR2 ANQGSEA. The whole variable domain, filled in from reference TRBV29-1 and TRBJ1-1, reads SAVISQKPSRDICQRGTSLTIQCQVDSQVTMMFWYRQQPGQSLTLIATANQGSEATYESGFVIDKFPISRPNLTFSTLTVSNMSPEDSSIYLCSATRREPTNTEAFFGQGTRLTVV.

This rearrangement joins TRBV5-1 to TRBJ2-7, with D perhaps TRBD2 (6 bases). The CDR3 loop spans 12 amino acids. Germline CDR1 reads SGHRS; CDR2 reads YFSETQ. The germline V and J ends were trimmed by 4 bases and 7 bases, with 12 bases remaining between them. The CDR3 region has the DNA TGCGCCAGCAGCCACCCGGGGGAAGAGCAGTACTTC. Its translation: CASSHPGEEQYF.

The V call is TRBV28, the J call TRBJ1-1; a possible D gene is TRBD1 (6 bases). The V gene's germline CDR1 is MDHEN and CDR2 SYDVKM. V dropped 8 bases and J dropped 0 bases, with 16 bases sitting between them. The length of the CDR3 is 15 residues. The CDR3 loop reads CASRYGGGMNTEAFF. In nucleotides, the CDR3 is TGTGCCAGCCGTTACGGGGGCGGAATGAACACTGAAGCTTTCTTT. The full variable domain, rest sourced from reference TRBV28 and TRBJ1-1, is DVKVTQSSRYLVKRTGEKVFLECVQDMDHENMFWYRQDPGLGLRLIYFSYDVKMKEKGDIPEGYSVSREKKERFSLILESASTNQTSMYLCASRYGGGMNTEAFFGQGTRLTVV.

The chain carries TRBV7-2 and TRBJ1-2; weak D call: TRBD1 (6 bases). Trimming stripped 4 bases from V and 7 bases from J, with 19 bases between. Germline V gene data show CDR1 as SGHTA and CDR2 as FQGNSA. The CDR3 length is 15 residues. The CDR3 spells CASSSTTGPTGGYTF. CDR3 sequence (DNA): TGTGCCAGCAGCTCTACAACAGGGCCCACTGGTGGCTACACCTTC.

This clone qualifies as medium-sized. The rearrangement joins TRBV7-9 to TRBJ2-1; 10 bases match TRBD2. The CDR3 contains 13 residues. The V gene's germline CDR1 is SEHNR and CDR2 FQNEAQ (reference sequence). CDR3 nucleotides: TGTGCTGGAGCGGGAGGGCCGGACAATGAGCAGTTCTTC. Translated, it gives CAGAGGPDNEQFF.

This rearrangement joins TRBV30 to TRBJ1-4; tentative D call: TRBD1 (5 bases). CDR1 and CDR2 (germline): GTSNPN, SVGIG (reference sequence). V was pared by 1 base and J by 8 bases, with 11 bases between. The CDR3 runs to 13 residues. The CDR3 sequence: CAWSDRPLEKLFF. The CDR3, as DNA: TGTGCCTGGAGTGACAGGCCCTTGGAAAAACTGTTTTTT.

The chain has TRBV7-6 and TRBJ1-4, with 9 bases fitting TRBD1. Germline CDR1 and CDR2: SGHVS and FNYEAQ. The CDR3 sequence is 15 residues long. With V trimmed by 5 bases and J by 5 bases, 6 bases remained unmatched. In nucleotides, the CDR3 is TGTGCCAGCAGCGACTCCGGGACAGGGAATGAAAAACTGTTTTTT. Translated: CASSDSGTGNEKLFF.